The clone carrying this T cell receptor beta chain was counted only a few times. This specimen belongs to a study of T-cell reconstitution after alpha-beta-depleted transplantation in children. V trimming: 6 bases; J trimming: 1 base; junction bases outside the gene matches: 9. The CDR3 extends over 17 amino acids. Per the germline V gene, CDR1 is MDHEN and CDR2 is SYDVKM. TCRbeta library preparation incorporated unique molecular identifiers. Via MiXCR, TCRdb re-called the PCR reads, giving one row per CDR3 protein. The sample includes about 400,000 distinct CDR3 sequences, roughly 22% of them seen just once.

The material sequenced was PBMCs from the stem cell graft donor, taken from the stem cell graft. The TCR sequence derives from a human donor who donated a stem cell graft to a child with acute myeloid leukemia. The chain recombines TRBV28 with TRBJ2-4; 10 bases fit TRBD2. In DNA, the CDR3 is TGTGCCAGCAGGGCCCTAGGACTAGCGGAGGCCAAAAACATTCAGTACTTC. It codes for CASRALGLAEAKNIQYF.